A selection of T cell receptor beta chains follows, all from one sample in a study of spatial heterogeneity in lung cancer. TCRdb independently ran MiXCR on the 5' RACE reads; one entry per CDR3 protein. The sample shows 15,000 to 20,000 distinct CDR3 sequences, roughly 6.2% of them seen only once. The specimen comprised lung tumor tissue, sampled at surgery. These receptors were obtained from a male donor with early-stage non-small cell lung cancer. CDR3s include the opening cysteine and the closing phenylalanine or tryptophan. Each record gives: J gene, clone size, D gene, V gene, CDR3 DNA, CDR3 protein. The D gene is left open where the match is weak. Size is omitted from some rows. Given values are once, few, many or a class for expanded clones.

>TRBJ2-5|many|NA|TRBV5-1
TGCGCCAGCAGCTGGACACAGGGGAGGGGGACCCAGTACTTC
CASSWTQGRGTQYF
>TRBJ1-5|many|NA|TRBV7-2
TGTGCCAGCAGCTCAGAACACAATCAGCCCCAGCATTTT
CASSSEHNQPQHF
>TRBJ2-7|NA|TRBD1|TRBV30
TGTGCCTGGAGTCCCGGGACAGTTTCCTACGAGCAGTACTTC
CAWSPGTVSYEQYF
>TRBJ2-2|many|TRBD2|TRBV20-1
TGCAGTGCTAGGGGCGGGAGAGGGAACACCGGGGAGCTGTTTTTT
CSARGGRGNTGELFF
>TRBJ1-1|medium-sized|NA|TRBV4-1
TGCGCCAGCAGCCAAATCCAGGGGATTCCTGAAGCTTTCTTT
CASSQIQGIPEAFF
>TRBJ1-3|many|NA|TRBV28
TGTGCCAGCAGAAGCTGGAGCTCTGGAAACACCATATATTTT
CASRSWSSGNTIYF
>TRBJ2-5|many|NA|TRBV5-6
TGTGCCAGCAGTTTCGGGTCTCAAGAGACCCAGTACTTC
CASSFGSQETQYF
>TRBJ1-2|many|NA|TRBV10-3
TGTGCCATCAGCCGCACAGTAGCTAACTATGGCTACACCTTC
CAISRTVANYGYTF
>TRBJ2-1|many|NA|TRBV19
TGTGCCAGTAGTATCCCTAGGGGTGAGCAGTTCTTC
CASSIPRGEQFF
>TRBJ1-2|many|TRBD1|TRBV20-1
TGCAGTGCTGTTTCCGGGACAGGGGGCCGCAATGGCTACACCTTC
CSAVSGTGGRNGYTF
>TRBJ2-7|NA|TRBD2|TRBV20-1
TGCAGTGCTAGACCTAGGACTAGCGGGAGGGTCTACGAGCAGTACTTC
CSARPRTSGRVYEQYF
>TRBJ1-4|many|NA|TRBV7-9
TGTGCCAGCAGCTTAGAATTCGACAGGCGGAGGGAAAAACTGTTTTTT
CASSLEFDRRREKLFF
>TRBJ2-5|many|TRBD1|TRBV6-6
TGTGCCAGCAGCTCCACAGGGGAGCCGGTGGAGACCCAGTACTTC
CASSSTGEPVETQYF
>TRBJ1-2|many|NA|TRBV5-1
TGCGCCAGCAGCTTTGGGCCAGATTACACCTTC
CASSFGPDYTF
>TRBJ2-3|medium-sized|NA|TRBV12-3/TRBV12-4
TGTGCCAGCAGGCAGGGAGTTGGTGCAGATACGCAGTATTTT
CASRQGVGADTQYF
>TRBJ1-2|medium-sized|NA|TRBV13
TGTGCCAGCAGCTTCTGGCAGGCTAACTATGGCTACACCTTC
CASSFWQANYGYTF
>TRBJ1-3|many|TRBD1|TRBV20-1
TGCAGTGCTAGAGCTGGGACAGACTCTGGAAACACCATATATTTT
CSARAGTDSGNTIYF
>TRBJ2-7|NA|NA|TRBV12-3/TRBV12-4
TGTGCCAGCAATAGGGCCCGGGGCGAGCAGTACTTC
CASNRARGEQYF
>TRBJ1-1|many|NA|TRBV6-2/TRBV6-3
TGTGCCAGCAGCAACACAGGGCGTACTGAAGCTTTCTTT
CASSNTGRTEAFF
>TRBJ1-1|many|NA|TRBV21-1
TGTGCCAGCAGCGGACACCGGAATACTCGAACTGAAGCTTTCTTT
CASSGHRNTRTEAFF
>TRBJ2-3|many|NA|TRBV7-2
TGTGCCAGTTTGTTGGGGGGGCCGGCAGATACGCAGTATTTT
CASLLGGPADTQYF
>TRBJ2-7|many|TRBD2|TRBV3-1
TGTGCCAGCAGGGGGACTAGCGGGAGTCTAGGTGGTTTCTACGAGCAGTACTTC
CASRGTSGSLGGFYEQYF
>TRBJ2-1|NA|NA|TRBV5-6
TGTGCCAGCATCGACACGGGGGCCCCCTACAATGAGCAGTTCTTC
CASIDTGAPYNEQFF
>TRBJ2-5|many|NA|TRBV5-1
TGCGCCAGCAGCTCCCAGGGGATGGGTCAAGAGACCCAGTACTTC
CASSSQGMGQETQYF
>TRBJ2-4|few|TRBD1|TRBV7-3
TGTGCCAGCAGCCAGACAGGGGGCTATCTAGAGGCTCAGTACTTC
CASSQTGGYLEAQYF
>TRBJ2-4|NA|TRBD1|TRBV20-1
TGCACCGGCTGGACAGGGAGGTACATTCCGTACTTC
CTGWTGRYIPYF
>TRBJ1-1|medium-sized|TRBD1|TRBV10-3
TGTGCCATCAGTGCGGAGGGGGCCGGCACTGAAGCTTTCTTT
CAISAEGAGTEAFF
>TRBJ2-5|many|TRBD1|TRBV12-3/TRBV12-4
TGTGCCAGCAGTTTGTCGGGACAGGGGTCTCAGACCCAGTACTTC
CASSLSGQGSQTQYF
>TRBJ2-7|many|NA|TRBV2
TGTGCCAGCACGAAGGGCCGCTCCCGCAGCGAGCAGTACTTC
CASTKGRSRSEQYF
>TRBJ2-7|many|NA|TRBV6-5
TGTGCCAGCAGTTTAGGGACTTACAGCTCCTACGAGCAGTACTTC
CASSLGTYSSYEQYF
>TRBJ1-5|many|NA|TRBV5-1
TGCGCCAGCAGCTTGTCGGGTGATCAGCCCCAGCATTTT
CASSLSGDQPQHF
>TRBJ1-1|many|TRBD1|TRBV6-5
TGTGCCAGCAGTTACTCCCCGACAGGGGCGAACACTGAAGCTTTCTTT
CASSYSPTGANTEAFF
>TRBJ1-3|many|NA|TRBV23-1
TGCGCCAGCAGTCAAGCGTTCTCTGGAAACACCATATATTTT
CASSQAFSGNTIYF
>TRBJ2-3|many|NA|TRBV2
TGTGCCAGCACCCTCGGGGCGGGCTCTGATACGCAGTATTTT
CASTLGAGSDTQYF
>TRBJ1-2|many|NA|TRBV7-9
TGTGCCAGCAGCGAGCGGGCCGCAATCTATGGCTACACCTTC
CASSERAAIYGYTF
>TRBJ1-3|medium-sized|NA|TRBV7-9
TGTGCCAGCAGCTTAGTCAGGGACGTGACTGGAAACACCATATATTTT
CASSLVRDVTGNTIYF
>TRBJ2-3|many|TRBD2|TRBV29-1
TGCAGCGTACCAACTAGCGGGAGCACAGATACGCAGTATTTT
CSVPTSGSTDTQYF
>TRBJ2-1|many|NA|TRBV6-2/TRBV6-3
TGTGCCAGCAGTCCCGGACGCGAGCAGTTCTTC
CASSPGREQFF
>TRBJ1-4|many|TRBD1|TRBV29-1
TGCAGCGCCAAAACTTGGACAGGGAATGAAAAACTGTTTTTT
CSAKTWTGNEKLFF
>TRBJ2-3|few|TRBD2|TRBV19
TGTGCCAGTAGTATCGCCAGCGGGGTCACAGATACGCAGTATTTT
CASSIASGVTDTQYF
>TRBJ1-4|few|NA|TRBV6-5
TGTGCCAGCAGGATGGGGGGGAATGAAAAACTGTTTTTT
CASRMGGNEKLFF
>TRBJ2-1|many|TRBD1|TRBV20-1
TGCAGTGCTAGTGGGTTCGGGACAGGGGCTAACAATGAGCAGTTCTTC
CSASGFGTGANNEQFF
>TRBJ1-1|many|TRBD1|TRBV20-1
TGCAGTGCTAGTGGGCGTTTGGGACAGTCCAACACTGAAGCTTTCTTT
CSASGRLGQSNTEAFF
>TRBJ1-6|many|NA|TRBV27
TGTGCCAGCAGTTTATCGAGTGCCCATAATTCACCCCTCCACTTT
CASSLSSAHNSPLHF
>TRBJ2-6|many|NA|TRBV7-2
TGTGCCAGCAGAACGACAGGCCTGGGGGCCAACGTCCTGACTTTC
CASRTTGLGANVLTF
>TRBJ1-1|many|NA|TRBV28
TGTGCCAGCAGTCCGCCCCGCCGGGGCACTGAAGCTTTCTTT
CASSPPRRGTEAFF
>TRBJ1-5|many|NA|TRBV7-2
TGTGCCAGCAGCTTAGATGCAGGCACAAATCAGCCCCAGCATTTT
CASSLDAGTNQPQHF
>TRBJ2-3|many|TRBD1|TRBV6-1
TGTGCCAGCAGTCTCGACAGGGGGCGAGGAACAGATACGCAGTATTTT
CASSLDRGRGTDTQYF
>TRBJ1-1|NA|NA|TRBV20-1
TGCAGTGCTAGTTTCTGGCCTGAAGCTTTCTTT
CSASFWPEAFF